This TCR beta chain was identified in a study of T cells in Graves' hyperthyroidism and ophthalmopathy (dated 2019 in TCRdb). With respect to the entire study: Peripheral blood samples were taken at initial diagnosis, before any treatment was given. A discovery cohort of about a hundred patients, approximately 45 with Graves' ophthalmopathy and 55 to 60 with stable Graves' hyperthyroidism, was used to find distinguishing TCR V-J signatures. An independent validation cohort of about 19 hyperthyroidism patients and about 16 patients who later progressed to ophthalmopathy tested prospective prediction of ophthalmopathy. The approximately 98 discovery patients were randomly divided into training and test sets at a 7:3 ratio. In about six Graves' hyperthyroidism patients, the study also compared T-cell repertoires from thyroid tissue with T-cell repertoires from blood. Following sampling, methimazole starting at 30 mg daily was given to hyperthyroidism patients, and high-dose intravenous methylprednisolone was given to ophthalmopathy patients. TCR Vbeta CDR3 sequencing of 130 to 150 peripheral blood samples (under 45 ophthalmopathy, around 80 hyperthyroidism and around 17 progressor patients) is reported in the paper.

With regard to this clonotype: This clone's antigen is unknown. Base qualities are not recorded, but no much larger clone differs from it by a single base.

Stable Graves' hyperthyroidism was defined as the absence of progression to ophthalmopathy over 18 months of follow-up. Hyperthyroidism patients were newly diagnosed, had a disease duration of under 2 months, and were aged 18 to 65 years. Any patient with an uncontrolled infection, another autoimmune disease, pregnancy or lactation was excluded. Clinical symptoms, serum thyroxine and TRAb, thyroid ultrasound, and orbital computed tomography formed the basis for the diagnoses. PBMCs were isolated from 7.5 to 10 ml of fresh peripheral blood by Ficoll-Paque density gradient centrifugation. Trizol reagent was used to extract total RNA, and RNA quality was then checked on an Agilent 2100 Bioanalyzer. TCR beta CDR3 regions were amplified from RNA transcripts. A first-round RT-PCR of the TCR CDR3 used the HTBI primer set with the Qiagen OneStep RT-PCR kit. Libraries were constructed in a second round of multiplex PCR, after which size selection and purification were performed. Paired-end sequencing of the libraries was performed with 100 bp reads on an Illumina HiSeq2000. As for the original processing: SOAPnuke was used to process the raw data, removing reads that contained adapters or uncalled bases, had a mean Phred below 15, or lacked an exact match to the constant primer or identifier. COPE v1.2.5 was used to merge the high-quality paired reads, and each unique nucleotide sequence was defined as a clonotype. MiTCR v1.1 was used to align the clonotypes against IMGT TRBV, TRBD and TRBJ reference segments. Only V-J combinations with frequency above 0.0001, covering about 99% of repertoires, were analysed. A TCS score was defined as the ratio of F50 (clonal expansion) to E x V (chaos), with BLOSUM62-based TCRdist applied between CDR3 peptides within each V-J. Welch's t-statistics and random forest reduced fewer than 600 V-J features to 10 to 15, which were used in a naive Bayes classifier (R e1071). The public reads were reprocessed in TCRdb via fastp at Q25 and MiXCR, keeping in-frame beta chains. All rows with the same CDR3 protein become a single entry with the most common DNA and genes. TCRdb's processing, not the study's, gives the V and J calls here. The sample table contains approximately 700,000 distinct CDR3 sequences; only one count was recorded for about a sixth of them. 8.4% of the sample rests with the top ten.

Findings and caveats that apply to the study as a whole: Ophthalmopathy was separated from stable hyperthyroidism by a 13 V-J signature model, with approximately 89% sensitivity and about 81% specificity obtained in cross-validation and 80%/75% obtained in testing. In validation, the model predicted progression to ophthalmopathy a median of approximately 6.6 months before onset, with about 64% sensitivity and around 76% specificity. No statistical method was used to fix the sample size in advance, and group allocation was not hidden from the investigators. Most expanded thyroid clonotypes (frequency above 0.001) were also found in blood, which suggests that blood repertoires may mirror thyroid immune responses.

From cysteine to phenylalanine, the CDR3 is 13 amino acids long. CDR3 DNA is the only sequence kept; it has 39 bases, read in frame from the first base. Looking up the germline V gene yields CDR1 SQVTM and CDR2 ANQGSEA. At the junction V is shortened by 6 bases and J by 5 bases; bases outside the gene matches: 9. This sequence was found in a man younger than 30 with Graves' hyperthyroidism. The V and J segments used are TRBV29-1 and TRBJ2-5; TRBD2 aligns with 7 central bases. Material: blood. The CDR3 corresponds to CSVQTSPGETQYF. The sequenced DNA: TGCAGCGTCCAGACTAGCCCGGGGGAGACCCAGTACTTC.